One sample yielded the 32 T cell receptor beta chains listed below, sequenced in a study of sequential checkpoint blockade in melanoma. Repertoires were generated with immunoSEQ multiplex PCR, while TCRdb's copy carries only in-frame clones and drops some. The sample lists about 38,000 clones, 88% seen once, with 9.5% to 15% in the top ten. Noted treatment: randomized to nivolumab then ipilimumab (arm A) or the reverse (arm B). The specimen was CD8+ T cells sorted from blood (inferred from file names), collected from a patient given nivolumab and ipilimumab in sequence. The receptor source for this set is a human donor with melanoma.

This chain connects TRBV6-5 to TRBJ2-7, with D perhaps matching TRBD2 (5 bases). V was cut by 0 bases and J by 1 base, with 10 bases left in between. Germline V CDR1 and CDR2: MNHEY, SVGAGI. The CDR3 loop spans 15 amino acids. The CDR3 here is CASSYSNRGSYEQYV. CDR3 DNA sequence: TGTGCCAGCAGTTACTCGAACCGGGGATCCTACGAGCAGTACGTC.

J is TRBJ1-4 and V is TRBV13, with 7 nucleotides matching TRBD1. The ends lost 2 bases at V and 4 bases at J; junction bases unmatched: 7. Germline V gene sequence: CDR1 PRHDT, CDR2 FYEKMQ (reference sequence). The CDR3 loop spans 16 amino acids. The DNA for the CDR3 is TGTGCCAGCAGCTTATCTAGGGGGCAGAATAATGAAAAACTGTTTTTT. As protein: CASSLSRGQNNEKLFF. Together with reference TRBV13 and TRBJ1-4, the CDR3 gives the full variable domain: AAGVIQSPRHLIKEKRETATLKCYPIPRHDTVYWYQQGPGQDPQFLISFYEKMQSDKGSIPDRFSAQQFSDYHSELNMSSLELGDSALYFCASSLSRGQNNEKLFFGSGTQLSVL.

The chain combines TRBV12-5 with TRBJ2-5; 9 bases fit TRBD1. The CDR3 has 16 residues. The J segment lost 5 bases and the V segment lost 6 bases, leaving 13 bases of the junction unmatched. The germline gives CDR1 LGHNT, CDR2 FRNRAP. CDR3 sequence reads: CASGTTRDRVGETQYF. In DNA, the CDR3 is TGTGCTAGTGGCACCACCCGGGACAGGGTAGGGGAGACCCAGTACTTC.

The chain has TRBV13 and TRBJ2-7; D not certain. With 3 bases removed from V and 4 bases from J, the gap between germline ends came to 7 bases. The germline V gene has CDR1 PRHDT and CDR2 FYEKMQ (reference sequence). This CDR3 comprises 12 residues. CDR3 DNA sequence: TGTGCCAGCAGCTTGATTCGGTACGAGCAGTACTTC. This encodes CASSLIRYEQYF. Using reference TRBV13 and TRBJ2-7 for the parts outside the CDR3, the full variable domain is AAGVIQSPRHLIKEKRETATLKCYPIPRHDTVYWYQQGPGQDPQFLISFYEKMQSDKGSIPDRFSAQQFSDYHSELNMSSLELGDSALYFCASSLIRYEQYFGPGTRLTVT.

The chain couples TRBV4-3 to TRBJ2-3; D gene unclear. Between the trimmed V and J ends, which lost 2 bases and 5 bases, there was a span of 17 bases. The CDR3 length is 16 residues. Germline assignment: CDR1 LGHNA and CDR2 YSLEER. The CDR3 here is CASSQRRGPVGDTQYF. CDR3 sequence (DNA): TGCGCCAGCAGCCAACGGAGAGGTCCCGTCGGAGATACGCAGTATTTT.

The chain links TRBV28 to TRBJ2-2; maybe TRBD2 (5 bases). The germline gives CDR1 MDHEN, CDR2 SYDVKM. Between the trimmed V and J ends, which lost 2 bases and 8 bases, there was a span of 12 bases. The CDR3 has 14 amino acids. The CDR3 coding sequence is TGTGCCAGCAGTTTAATCTTAGCGCCAGGGGAGCTGTTTTTT. Translating gives CASSLILAPGELFF.

V is TRBV6-5 and J is TRBJ2-7; TRBD1 aligns across 10 bases. V lost 0 bases, J lost 3 bases, and 2 bases stayed unmatched. The germline V gene encodes CDR1 MNHEY and CDR2 SVGAGI. There are 15 residues in the CDR3. For the CDR3, the DNA is TGTGCCAGCAGTTACTCGGGGACAGGGGTCTACGAGCAGTACTTC. Translated: CASSYSGTGVYEQYF.

This clone was picked up a small number of times. The CDR3 DNA is TGTGCCAGCTCCCGGGACAGGGCGGCTAGCGGGAGATACGAGCAGTACTTC. This sequence encodes CASSRDRAASGRYEQYF. The chain is built from TRBV18 and TRBJ2-7; maybe TRBD2 (10 bases). CDR3 length: 17 amino acids. CDR1 is KGHSH and CDR2 is LQKENI in the germline V gene. V was clipped by 6 bases and J by 4 bases, with 25 bases between them.

V and J are TRBV7-9 and TRBJ2-4; D may be TRBD2 (5 bases). This CDR3 comprises 16 residues. Looked up from germline, CDR1 is SEHNR and CDR2 is FQNEAQ (reference sequence). The V and J ends lost 2 bases and 0 bases respectively, with 11 bases between them. CDR3 nucleotide sequence: TGTGCCAGCAGCTTACCGGAGGAGTTAGCCAAAAACATTCAGTACTTC. It encodes CASSLPEELAKNIQYF.

This chain connects TRBV6-1 to TRBJ2-7; the D is unclear. Germline V gives CDR1 MNHNS, CDR2 SASEGT. Deletions cut 6 bases from V and 3 bases from J, with 18 bases between. The CDR3 is 15 residues long. CDR3 sequence reads: CASSREVPIDYEQYF. The DNA for the CDR3 is TGTGCCAGCAGCCGTGAGGTGCCGATAGACTACGAGCAGTACTTC.

The J gene is TRBJ2-1, the V gene TRBV29-1; 9 bases agree with TRBD1. CDR3 length: 13 amino acids. V shed 7 bases and J 7 bases; nucleotides not matched to a gene: 8. CDR1 and CDR2 from the germline V gene are SQVTM and ANQGSEA. CDR3 amino acids: CSAEGTGSNEQFF. CDR3 bases: TGCAGCGCTGAGGGGACAGGGTCAAATGAGCAGTTCTTC.

The genes are TRBV5-4 and TRBJ2-1, with TRBD2 matching 7 bases. V shed 3 bases and J 8 bases; nucleotides not matched to a gene: 11. From germline, CDR1 is SGHNT and CDR2 YYREEE (reference sequence). The CDR3 loop spans 15 amino acids. CDR3: CASSSLGGGNDEQFF. CDR3 bases: TGTGCCAGCAGCTCCCTGGGGGGAGGGAACGATGAGCAGTTCTTC. Full variable domain (outside the CDR3, taken from reference TRBV5-4 and TRBJ2-1): ETGVTQSPTHLIKTRGQQVTLRCSSQSGHNTVSWYQQALGQGPQFIFQYYREEENGRGNFPPRFSGLQFPNYSSELNVNALELDDSALYLCASSSLGGGNDEQFFGPGTRLTVL.

V usage is TRBV29-1 and J usage is TRBJ1-2; D is ambiguous. Looked up from germline, CDR1 is SQVTM and CDR2 is ANQGSEA. The CDR3 sequence is 12 residues long. Trimming took off 1 base at V and 1 base at J, with 4 bases between the two ends. The chain's CDR3 is CSVEVLNYGYTF. The CDR3 bases are TGCAGCGTTGAAGTACTTAACTATGGCTACACCTTC.

V gene TRBV7-9 combines with J gene TRBJ2-5; 12 bases align to TRBD2. Per germline, CDR1 SEHNR and CDR2 FQNEAQ (reference sequence). The CDR3 spans 16 residues. V shed 5 bases and J 5 bases; nucleotides not matched to a gene: 9. The CDR3 sequence is CASSPGLAGTGETQYF. CDR3 DNA: TGTGCCAGCAGCCCCGGACTAGCGGGAACCGGGGAGACCCAGTACTTC.

This chain joins TRBV29-1 and TRBJ1-1; no firm D call. Trimming took off 2 bases at V and 1 base at J, with 5 bases between the two ends. CDR3 size: 12 residues. CDR1 is SQVTM, CDR2 ANQGSEA, per germline. Here the CDR3 reads CSVETENTEAFF. The DNA for the CDR3 is TGCAGCGTTGAAACAGAGAACACTGAAGCTTTCTTT.

A remark on this clone: The DNA is omitted, as the CDR3 cannot be located on it reliably, and the CDR3 follows TCRdb's listing. The rearrangement uses TRBV19 and TRBJ2-1; the D segment call TRBD2 is taken from the table without a DNA check. CDR1 is LNHDA and CDR2 is SQIVND in the germline V gene (reference sequence). The CDR3 numbers 18 amino acids, ends counted. This CDR3 reads CATAPGLAGSGPAGEQFF.

The rearrangement uses TRBV5-4 and TRBJ2-7; TRBD1 matches at 7 bases. The ends lost 4 bases at V and 4 bases at J; junction bases unmatched: 8. This CDR3 spans 14 amino acids. Germline CDR1 reads SGHNT; CDR2 reads YYREEE (reference sequence). In DNA form, the CDR3 reads TGTGCCAGCAGCCTTCAAGACAGGGAGTACGAGCAGTACTTC. This translates into CASSLQDREYEQYF.

The chain links TRBV7-2 to TRBJ2-7; D gene ambiguous. V lost 2 bases and J lost 7, with 18 bases in between. The CDR3 runs 15 residues. Per the germline V gene, CDR1 is SGHTA and CDR2 is FQGNSA. As DNA, the CDR3 is TGTGCCAGCAGCTTATCTCCTAGTGGGTCTGGGGAGCAGTACGTC. This codes for CASSLSPSGSGEQYV.

The V call is TRBV13, the J call TRBJ2-7, with 7 bases lining up with TRBD1. V lost 5 bases and J lost 2; bases outside the gene matches: 3. CDR1 is PRHDT, CDR2 FYEKMQ, per germline (reference sequence). The CDR3 has 13 residues. CDR3 nucleotide sequence: TGTGCCAGCAGCCGTCAGGGGGCCTACGAGCAGTACTTC. Translation gives CASSRQGAYEQYF.

This clone has just one count. V gene TRBV11-2 combines with J gene TRBJ2-1; D not resolved. V was clipped by 4 bases and J by 3 bases, with 7 bases between them. Germline V gene data show CDR1 as SGHAT and CDR2 as FQNNGV. This CDR3 is 13 amino acids long. CDR3 residues: CASSSRNYNEQFF. In nucleotides, the CDR3 is TGTGCCAGCAGCTCTAGGAACTACAATGAGCAGTTCTTC.

V gene TRBV7-9 combines with J gene TRBJ2-1; perhaps TRBD1 as D (5 bases). This CDR3 is 13 amino acids long. CDR1 and CDR2 from the germline V gene are SEHNR and FQNEAQ (reference sequence). Trimming pared 3 bases from V and 6 bases from J, leaving 9 bases between. CDR3 DNA sequence: TGTGCCAGCAGCTTTCAGGGCCGCAATGAGCAGTTCTTC. Translating gives CASSFQGRNEQFF.

Written as DNA, the CDR3 is TGTGCCAGCGAGGAATACAATGAGCAGTTCTTC. Translated: CASEEYNEQFF. The chain couples TRBV25-1 to TRBJ2-1; D is ambiguous. Germline CDR1 MGHDK, CDR2 SYGVNS. Trimming stripped 8 bases from V and 4 bases from J, with 6 bases between. This CDR3 spans 11 amino acids. Together with reference TRBV25-1 and TRBJ2-1, the CDR3 gives the full variable domain: EADIYQTPRYLVIGTGKKITLECSQTMGHDKMYWYQQDPGMELHLIHYSYGVNSTEKGDLSSESTVSRIRTEHFPLTLESARPSHTSQYLCASEEYNEQFFGPGTRLTVL.

The chain links TRBV15 to TRBJ2-7; D possibly corresponds to TRBD2 (6 bases). CDR3 length: 16 residues. Germline lookup yields CDR1 LNHNV and CDR2 YYDKDF (reference sequence). V gave up 5 bases and J gave up 2 bases, with 19 bases separating them. In nucleotides, the CDR3 is TGTGCCACCAGCTTACGCCCGGGGACTTCGGCCTACGAGCAGTACTTC. Its translation: CATSLRPGTSAYEQYF.

The rearrangement joins TRBV9 to TRBJ2-1; the D gene is possibly TRBD2 (5 bases). V dropped 4 bases and J dropped 5 bases, with 7 bases sitting between them. The CDR3 consists of 12 residues. Germline CDR1 and CDR2: SGDLS and YYNGEE. CDR3 protein: CASSLGDNEQFF. The CDR3 DNA reads TGTGCCAGCAGCCTGGGAGACAATGAGCAGTTCTTC.

The gene calls are TRBV28 and TRBJ2-1, with a possible D match to TRBD2 (6 bases). Germline CDR1 is MDHEN and CDR2 is SYDVKM. CDR3 length: 17 residues. V was trimmed by 6 bases and J by 1 base, leaving 19 bases between them. CDR3 in amino acids: CASSSPILLASYNEQFF. CDR3 in DNA: TGTGCCAGCAGCTCCCCCATTTTACTAGCTTCCTACAATGAGCAGTTCTTC. Full variable domain (outside the CDR3, taken from reference TRBV28 and TRBJ2-1): DVKVTQSSRYLVKRTGEKVFLECVQDMDHENMFWYRQDPGLGLRLIYFSYDVKMKEKGDIPEGYSVSREKKERFSLILESASTNQTSMYLCASSSPILLASYNEQFFGPGTRLTVL.

This sequence joins TRBV18 and TRBJ2-1; D is unclear. Trimming removed 0 bases at V and 8 bases at J, with 17 bases between. Per the germline V gene, CDR1 is KGHSH and CDR2 is LQKENI. CDR3 length: 16 amino acids. The CDR3 coding sequence is TGTGCCAGCTCACCACCGAGAATAGACCCGGGTGATGAGCAGTTCTTC. Translated: CASSPPRIDPGDEQFF.

The gene calls are TRBV4-3 and TRBJ2-3; TRBD2 agrees at 7 bases. The V and J ends lost 3 bases and 0 bases, in that order; junction bases with no gene match: 6. CDR3 size: 16 residues. The germline CDR1 and CDR2 sequences are LGHNA and YSLEER. CDR3 coding DNA: TGCGCCAGCAGCCATGAGCGGGATTCTAGCACAGATACGCAGTATTTT. It codes for CASSHERDSSTDTQYF.

The rearrangement uses TRBV6-5 and TRBJ2-3, with D tentatively TRBD1 (5 bases). CDR3 size: 14 residues. V was clipped by 2 bases and J by 6 bases, with 12 bases between them. CDR1 is MNHEY and CDR2 is SVGAGI in the germline V gene. CDR3: CASSYAPQGDTQYF. CDR3 DNA: TGTGCCAGCAGTTACGCGCCTCAGGGCGATACGCAGTATTTT.

The rearrangement links TRBV19 to TRBJ1-1; no clear D. Germline assignment: CDR1 LNHDA and CDR2 SQIVND (reference sequence). The CDR3 contains 13 residues. The V and J ends lost 7 bases and 1 base respectively, with 10 bases between them. The CDR3 reads CASTSRANTEAFF. CDR3 DNA sequence: TGTGCCAGTACCTCGAGGGCGAACACTGAAGCTTTCTTT.

The chain is built from TRBV27 and TRBJ2-1; possibly TRBD2 for D (5 bases). V shed 2 bases and J shed 8 bases, with 16 bases lying between them. The V gene's germline CDR1 is MNHEY and CDR2 SMNVEV (reference sequence). The CDR3 runs 15 residues. CDR3 amino acids: CASSLGSGIWDEQFF. The CDR3 DNA reads TGTGCCAGCAGTTTAGGTTCGGGAATTTGGGATGAGCAGTTCTTC.

The chain has TRBV19 and TRBJ2-3, with TRBD2 identical over 7 bases. The germline CDR1 and CDR2 sequences are LNHDA and SQIVND (reference sequence). CDR3 length: 11 residues. This CDR3 is CAAGAPDTQYF. The CDR3 DNA reads as TGTGCGGCGGGAGCCCCAGATACGCAGTATTTT.

The gene calls are TRBV7-6 and TRBJ1-1; 8 positions agree with TRBD1. From germline, CDR1 is SGHVS and CDR2 FNYEAQ. The ends lost 1 base at V and 1 base at J; junction bases unmatched: 5. The CDR3 has 16 amino acids. The CDR3: CASSLGGQEWNTEAFF. The CDR3, as DNA: TGTGCCAGCAGCTTAGGGGGACAGGAGTGGAACACTGAAGCTTTCTTT.